This TCR beta chain originates from a study of blood T cell repertoires in COVID-19. As for the study in general: Specimens from acute and convalescent COVID-19 originated in the United States, Italy and Spain. The cDNA or gDNA used as material had been derived from T cells, B-cell-depleted T cells, or PBMCs.

Original analysis: Nucleated cell number was recorded as an estimate derived from reference gene primer amplification. The repertoire was sequenced with immunoSEQ multiplex PCR; TCRdb's copy has only in-frame clones and lacks some. V and J calls plus clone size are reproduced from that table; the DNA served to infer D and trimming. This sample has roughly 75,000 clones, with about 93% found just once. V was pared by 9 bases and J by 2 bases, with 6 bases of the junction left unmatched. This CDR3 is built from 14 residues. Germline V gene lookup returns CDR1 KGHDR and CDR2 SFDVKD. The TCR comes from a human donor in a cohort sampled during active COVID-19. The chain recombines TRBV24-1 with TRBJ1-2, with 9 bases identical to TRBD1. Sequenced material: peripheral blood. The CDR3 region is CATRPGTGNYGYTF. The CDR3 bases are TGTGCCACCCGCCCCGGGACAGGGAACTATGGCTACACCTTC.